The 27 T cell receptor beta chains below were found in one sample sequenced in a study of metastatic and nonmetastatic thyroid tumors. TCRdb reprocessed the PCR reads using MiXCR. The table lists over 25,000 clones, 17% of them singletons. Thyroid surgery had not been preceded by any treatment in any patient. The sample taken for sequencing was blood. The origin of the receptors is a female donor with papillary thyroid cancer or a benign thyroid nodule (not recorded which). Some clones in this sample may be carry-over from other donors' samples.

The sample holds many counts of this clone. The rearrangement links TRBV7-9 to TRBJ2-7; 7 bases line up with TRBD1. V shed 5 bases and J 6 bases; nucleotides not matched to a gene: 10. Germline CDR1 and CDR2: SEHNR and FQNEAQ (reference sequence). The length of the CDR3 is 14 residues. This CDR3 is CASSRYDRVAEQYF. The CDR3 DNA reads as TGTGCCAGCAGCCGTTACGACAGGGTCGCCGAGCAGTACTTC.

With respect to this clone: A read error is possible here, since a much larger clone lies one base away. Other DNA sequences in this sample translate to the same CDR3. The V call is TRBV5-4, the J call TRBJ2-3; TRBD1 matches 7 bases. Trimming removed 2 bases from V and 4 bases from J; junction bases left unmatched: 10. The CDR3 covers 16 residues. The germline CDR1 and CDR2 sequences are SGHNT and YYREEE (reference sequence). CDR3 nucleotides: TGTGCCAGCAGCTTAGGAGTTCGACAGGGTGCAGATACGCAGTATTTT. Amino acid sequence: CASSLGVRQGADTQYF.

This clone was seen repeatedly, ten times or more. The rearrangement links TRBV6-1 to TRBJ1-2; 9 nucleotides line up with TRBD1. The CDR3 spans 13 residues. V lost 6 bases to trimming and J lost 5 bases; unmatched junction nucleotides: 4. The V gene's germline CDR1 is MNHNS and CDR2 SASEGT. CDR3 coding DNA: TGTGCCAGCAGAGAGGGACAGGGATATGGCTACACCTTC. This encodes CASREGQGYGYTF.

This CDR3 is CASSPGLAFSGNTIYF. CDR3 nucleotide sequence: TGTGCCAGCAGCCCAGGCCTGGCGTTCTCTGGAAACACCATATATTTT. The chain recombines TRBV28 with TRBJ1-3; no clear D. Germline lookup yields CDR1 MDHEN and CDR2 SYDVKM. The V and J ends lost 6 bases and 0 bases respectively, with 15 bases between them. The CDR3 has 16 amino acids.

This clone was counted ten times or more. The chain joins TRBV28 to TRBJ2-3, with D perhaps matching TRBD1 (6 bases). V was cut by 10 bases and J by 3 bases, with 11 bases left in between. The germline V gene encodes CDR1 MDHEN and CDR2 SYDVKM. The CDR3 extends over 12 amino acids. CDR3 loop: CAKTGGTDTQYF. In DNA form, the CDR3 reads TGTGCCAAGACAGGAGGAACAGATACGCAGTATTTT.

V and J are TRBV11-3 and TRBJ2-7; D possibly corresponds to TRBD2 (5 bases). The CDR3 is made up of 14 amino acids. The V and J ends lost 1 base and 6 bases respectively, with 13 bases between them. Per the germline V gene, CDR1 is SGHNT and CDR2 is YENEEA. CDR3 DNA sequence: TGTGCCAGCAGCTTAGTACTGGTAGGAGGCGAGCAGTACTTC. Translating gives CASSLVLVGGEQYF.

This clone was detected ten times or more. This chain links TRBV20-1 with TRBJ2-2; maybe TRBD1 (6 bases). This CDR3 is built from 14 residues. V lost 3 bases to trimming and J lost 1 base, with 9 bases between them. Looked up from germline, CDR1 is DFQATT and CDR2 is SNEGSKA (reference sequence). CDR3 loop: CSARETGNTGELFF. The CDR3 DNA reads TGCAGTGCTAGGGAGACAGGGAACACCGGGGAGCTGTTTTTT.

This clone was seen at least ten times. This rearrangement joins TRBV18 to TRBJ1-6; unclear D gene. The CDR3 is 16 amino acids. V was trimmed by 0 bases and J by 7 bases, leaving 13 bases between them. Germline CDR1 is KGHSH and CDR2 is LQKENI. CDR3 in DNA: TGTGCCAGCTCACCACCACAGTCTCCTCCGAATTCACCCCTCCACTTT. Translated, it gives CASSPPQSPPNSPLHF.

This clone was found many times. J is TRBJ1-2 and V is TRBV20-1; no reliable D call. The ends were cut back, 0 bases at V and 7 bases at J, with 15 bases in the middle. CDR1 is DFQATT, CDR2 SNEGSKA, per germline (reference sequence). The CDR3 length is 14 residues. The CDR3: CSARDDQVAGGYTF. The CDR3 nucleotides are TGCAGTGCTAGAGATGATCAGGTGGCCGGTGGCTACACCTTC.

J is TRBJ2-7 and V is TRBV7-2, with D perhaps TRBD2 (7 bases). CDR3 length: 15 amino acids. V was pared by 6 bases and J by 0 bases, with 15 bases between. Germline CDR1 reads SGHTA; CDR2 reads FQGNSA. The CDR3 DNA reads as TGTGCCAGCAGACCGGGGGGCGGCTTCTCCTACGAGCAGTACTTC. As protein: CASRPGGGFSYEQYF. Full variable domain (outside the CDR3, taken from reference TRBV7-2 and TRBJ2-7): GAGVSQSPSNKVTEKGKDVELRCDPISGHTALYWYRQSLGQGLEFLIYFQGNSAPDKSGLPSDRFSAERTGGSVSTLTIQRTQQEDSAVYLCASRPGGGFSYEQYFGPGTRLTVT.

This clone was recorded at least ten times. This rearrangement joins TRBV30 to TRBJ1-2; D gene ambiguous. Trimming removed 1 base from V and 8 bases from J, with 8 bases in between. This CDR3 has 11 amino acids. Germline V gene data show CDR1 as GTSNPN and CDR2 as SVGIG (reference sequence). The CDR3 nucleotides read TGTGCCTGGAGTGGGGCATTCGGCTACACCTTC. As protein: CAWSGAFGYTF.

This clone was counted many times. J is TRBJ1-1 and V is TRBV7-9; 7 positions agree with TRBD1. The V and J ends lost 5 bases and 1 base, in that order; junction bases with no gene match: 7. Per germline, CDR1 SEHNR and CDR2 FQNEAQ (reference sequence). This CDR3 is built from 15 residues. The CDR3 reads CASSPPTGRNTEAFF. Here the CDR3 DNA reads TGTGCCAGCAGCCCTCCGACAGGGCGGAACACTGAAGCTTTCTTT.

At least ten counts were recorded for this clone. The chain combines TRBV10-3 with TRBJ1-5, with D possibly being TRBD1 (6 bases). CDR3 length equals 13 residues. CDR1 and CDR2 from the germline V gene are ENHRY and SYGVKD. V lost 7 bases to trimming and J lost 5 bases, with 12 bases between them. The CDR3 protein is CAINDRFDQPQHF. The CDR3 DNA follows: TGTGCCATCAACGACAGGTTTGATCAGCCCCAGCATTTT.

This clone appeared many times. J is TRBJ1-6 and V is TRBV27; D not resolved. This CDR3 is 12 amino acids long. Germline V gives CDR1 MNHEY, CDR2 SMNVEV (reference sequence). Trimming removed 0 bases at V and 10 bases at J, with 4 bases between. The CDR3 DNA is TGTGCCAGCAGTTTATCAGACTCACCCCTCCACTTT. Translated: CASSLSDSPLHF.

This clone was recorded a few times. The chain couples TRBV12-3 or TRBV12-4 to TRBJ2-5, with 9 bases identical to TRBD2. There are 16 residues in the CDR3. V shed 2 bases, J shed 5 bases, and the junction held 9 bases outside the gene matches. The CDR3 here is CASSLRIAGAGETQYF. CDR3 DNA sequence: TGTGCCAGCAGTTTACGCATAGCGGGAGCTGGTGAGACCCAGTACTTC.

In this sample, this clone is medium-sized. The V call is TRBV6-5, the J call TRBJ2-6; D gene uncertain. Per germline, CDR1 MNHEY and CDR2 SVGAGI. CDR3 length: 18 residues. V was cut by 5 bases and J by 2 bases, with 19 bases left in between. For the CDR3, the DNA is TGTGCCAGCAGTACCCACGCCCCAACGGTAGCTGGGGCCAACGTCCTGACTTTC. Its protein is CASSTHAPTVAGANVLTF.

The rearrangement joins TRBV27 to TRBJ2-1; 11 nucleotides align to TRBD2. This CDR3 is built from 15 residues. Germline V gene lookup returns CDR1 MNHEY and CDR2 SMNVEV (reference sequence). The trim removed 5 bases at V and 8 bases at J, leaving 8 bases unmatched. CDR3 nucleotide sequence: TGTGCCAGCAGTCCAATAGCGGGAGGGGACCATGAGCAGTTCTTC. Translation gives CASSPIAGGDHEQFF.

About this clone: A read error may be the cause here, since a much bigger clone is one base away. The same CDR3 is also encoded by other DNA sequences in this sample. The chain is built from TRBV4-1 and TRBJ2-3, with unresolved D. This CDR3 comprises 13 residues. Germline V gene data show CDR1 as MGHRA and CDR2 as YSYEKL. CDR3 amino acids: CASSQDIRNTQYF. The CDR3 DNA reads as TGCGCCAGCAGTCAAGATATCAGGAATACGCAGTATTTT.

This clone was detected many times. J is TRBJ1-4 and V is TRBV6-2 or TRBV6-3; maybe TRBD1 (5 bases). The V gene lost 6 bases and the J gene lost 5 bases, with 13 bases spanning the gap. CDR3 length equals 14 residues. Germline-derived CDR1 and CDR2 are MNHEY and SVGEGT. In nucleotides, the CDR3 is TGTGCCAGCAGCCGGGGGAGAAGAAATGAAAAACTGTTTTTT. It yields the protein CASSRGRRNEKLFF.

This clone was seen at least ten times. The chain couples TRBV28 to TRBJ1-2; 10 bases line up with TRBD1. V dropped 8 bases and J dropped 8; count of bases not matched to a gene: 11. Germline V gene lookup returns CDR1 MDHEN and CDR2 SYDVKM. The length of the CDR3 is 14 residues. CDR3 coding DNA: TGTGCCAGCGGCCGGGACAGGGGTTTTTGGGGCTACACCTTC. Amino acid sequence: CASGRDRGFWGYTF.

On this clone itself: Likely a read error: the CDR3 ends without its conserved phenylalanine or tryptophan. V is TRBV7-9 and J is TRBJ2-2; D might be TRBD2 (5 bases). Per germline, CDR1 SEHNR and CDR2 FQNEAQ (reference sequence). The CDR3 totals 12 residues. The ends were cut back, 5 bases at V and 7 bases at J, with 8 bases in the middle. The CDR3 region has the DNA TGTGCCAGCAGCCCCGGGAACGGGGAGCTGTTTCTT. Encoded protein: CASSPGNGELFL.

There are many counts of this clone. The V call is TRBV4-3, the J call TRBJ1-4; D possibly corresponds to TRBD1 (6 bases). V dropped 1 base and J dropped 4 bases, with 13 bases sitting between them. Germline CDR1 is LGHNA and CDR2 is YSLEER. CDR3 length equals 16 residues. The CDR3 DNA sequence: TGCGCCAGCAGCCAAGGCGTTTCACAGGGTAATGAAAAACTGTTTTTT. This sequence encodes CASSQGVSQGNEKLFF.

This clone was seen ten or more times. The V gene is TRBV20-1, the J gene TRBJ2-5; a possible D gene is TRBD2 (5 bases). This CDR3 contains 11 residues. Germline V gives CDR1 DFQATT, CDR2 SNEGSKA (reference sequence). V shed 7 bases and J shed 7 bases, with 13 bases lying between them. CDR3 residues: CSGGRFGTQYF. DNA of the CDR3: TGCAGTGGCGGGCGTTTCGGGACCCAGTACTTC.

This clone was seen ten or more times. A clone one base away is much larger, so this may be a read error. The chain combines TRBV6-1 with TRBJ1-2, with D unclear. Trimming stripped 6 bases from V and 7 bases from J, with 9 bases between. This CDR3 contains 11 residues. Germline CDR1 MNHNS, CDR2 SASEGT. For the CDR3, the DNA is TGTGCCAGCAGCCCAGGTTGTGGCTACACCTTC. Translation gives CASSPGCGYTF.

This clone was counted ten times or more. The gene calls are TRBV6-5 and TRBJ2-6; D ambiguous. CDR1 is MNHEY and CDR2 is SVGAGI in the germline V gene. Trimming left V 3 bases short and J 1 base short, with 7 bases between. The CDR3 is 15 residues long. The CDR3 loop is CASSYQVSGANVLTF. The CDR3 DNA is TGTGCCAGCAGTTATCAGGTATCTGGGGCCAACGTCCTGACTTTC.

J is TRBJ2-3 and V is TRBV7-6, with 11 bases fitting TRBD1. With 5 bases clipped from V and 3 bases from J, the junction kept 13 bases outside the gene matches. Looked up from germline, CDR1 is SGHVS and CDR2 is FNYEAQ. The CDR3 consists of 18 residues. CDR3 residues: CASSVSGTGGIVTDTQYF. DNA of the CDR3: TGTGCCAGCAGCGTATCCGGGACAGGGGGTATAGTGACAGATACGCAGTATTTT.

At least ten counts were recorded for this clone. The chain recombines TRBV4-3 with TRBJ1-1; D unresolved. Trimming removed 2 bases from V and 4 bases from J, with 8 bases in between. Germline assignment: CDR1 LGHNA and CDR2 YSLEER. The CDR3 contains 13 residues. This chain's CDR3 is CASSQRARTEAFF. The DNA of the CDR3 is TGCGCCAGCAGCCAAAGGGCTCGCACTGAAGCTTTCTTT.